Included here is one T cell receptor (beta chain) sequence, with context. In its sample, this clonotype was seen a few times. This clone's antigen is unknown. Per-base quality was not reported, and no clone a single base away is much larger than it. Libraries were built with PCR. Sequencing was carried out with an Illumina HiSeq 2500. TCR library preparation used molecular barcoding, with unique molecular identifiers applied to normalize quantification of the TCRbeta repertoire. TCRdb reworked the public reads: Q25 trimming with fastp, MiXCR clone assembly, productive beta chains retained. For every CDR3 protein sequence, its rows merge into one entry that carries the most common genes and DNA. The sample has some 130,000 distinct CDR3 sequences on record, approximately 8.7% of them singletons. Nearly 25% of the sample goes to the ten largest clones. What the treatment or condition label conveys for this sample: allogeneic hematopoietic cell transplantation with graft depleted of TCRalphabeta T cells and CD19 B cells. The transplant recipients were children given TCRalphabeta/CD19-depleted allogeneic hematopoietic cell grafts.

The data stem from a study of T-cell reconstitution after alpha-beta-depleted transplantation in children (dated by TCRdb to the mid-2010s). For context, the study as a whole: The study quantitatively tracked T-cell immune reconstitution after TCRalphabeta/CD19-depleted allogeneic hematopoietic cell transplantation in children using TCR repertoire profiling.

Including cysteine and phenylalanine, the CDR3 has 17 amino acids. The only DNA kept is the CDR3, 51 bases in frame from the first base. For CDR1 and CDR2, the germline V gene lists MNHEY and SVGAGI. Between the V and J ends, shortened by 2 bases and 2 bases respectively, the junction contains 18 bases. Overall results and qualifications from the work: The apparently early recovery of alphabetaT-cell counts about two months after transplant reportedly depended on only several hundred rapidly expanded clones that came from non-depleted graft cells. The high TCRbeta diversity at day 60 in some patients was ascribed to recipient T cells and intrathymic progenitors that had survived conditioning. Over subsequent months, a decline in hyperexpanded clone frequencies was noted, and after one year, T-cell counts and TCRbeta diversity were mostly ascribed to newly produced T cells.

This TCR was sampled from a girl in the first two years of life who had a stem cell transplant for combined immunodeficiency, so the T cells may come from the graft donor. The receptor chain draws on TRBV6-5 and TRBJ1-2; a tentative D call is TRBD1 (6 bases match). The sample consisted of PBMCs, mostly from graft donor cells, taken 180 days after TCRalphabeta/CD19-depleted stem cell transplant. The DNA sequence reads TGTGCCAGCAGTTACCACCTCGGGGCCAGGGGAAACTATGGCTACACCTTC. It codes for CASSYHLGARGNYGYTF.